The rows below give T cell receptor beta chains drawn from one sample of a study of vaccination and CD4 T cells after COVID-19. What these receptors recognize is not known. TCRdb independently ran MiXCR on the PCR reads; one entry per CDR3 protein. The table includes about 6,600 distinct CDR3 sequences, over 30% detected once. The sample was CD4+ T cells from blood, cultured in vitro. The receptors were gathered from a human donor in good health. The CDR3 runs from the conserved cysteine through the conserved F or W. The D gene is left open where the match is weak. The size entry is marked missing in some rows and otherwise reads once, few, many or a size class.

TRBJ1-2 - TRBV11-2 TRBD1 CASSVDRGGGYTF TGTGCCAGCAGCGTCGACAGGGGAGGAGGCTACACCTTC
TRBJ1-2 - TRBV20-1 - CSAEVGAYGYTF TGCAGTGCGGAGGTGGGAGCTTATGGCTACACCTTC
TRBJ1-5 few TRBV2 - CASSERGPQHF TGTGCCAGCAGCGAAAGAGGGCCCCAGCATTTT
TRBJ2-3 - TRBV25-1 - CASSGLATDTQYF TGTGCCAGCAGTGGGCTAGCAACAGATACGCAGTATTTT
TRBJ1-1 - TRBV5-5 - CASSPGRMMNTEAFF TGTGCCAGCAGCCCCGGGAGGATGATGAACACTGAAGCTTTCTTT
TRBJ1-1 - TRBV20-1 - CSASTFEAFF TGCAGTGCTAGCACCTTTGAAGCTTTCTTT
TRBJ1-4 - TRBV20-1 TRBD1 CSATSGGSEKLFF TGCAGTGCAACCTCAGGGGGCTCTGAAAAACTGTTTTTT
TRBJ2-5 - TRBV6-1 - CASSEFWEETQYF TGTGCCAGCAGTGAATTCTGGGAAGAGACCCAGTACTTC
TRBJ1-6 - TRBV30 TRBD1 CAYQGQGDSPLHF TGTGCCTACCAGGGACAGGGGGATTCACCCCTCCACTTT
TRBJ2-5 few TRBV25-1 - CASSRGLLPQETQYF TGTGCCAGCTCACGAGGGCTGCTCCCCCAAGAGACCCAGTACTTC
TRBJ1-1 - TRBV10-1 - CASSEQGNTEAFF TGCGCCAGCAGTGAACAGGGGAACACTGAAGCTTTCTTT
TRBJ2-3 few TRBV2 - CASSEGTDTQYF TGTGCCAGCAGTGAGGGGACAGATACGCAGTATTTT
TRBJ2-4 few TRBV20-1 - CSAPLPGAKNIQYF TGCAGTGCTCCCCTCCCGGGTGCCAAAAACATTCAGTACTTC
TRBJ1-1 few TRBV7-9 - CASSAGTPGVGTEAFF TGTGCCAGCAGCGCCGGGACTCCGGGCGTAGGCACTGAAGCTTTCTTT
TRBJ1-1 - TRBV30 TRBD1 CAWTLPGQEAFF TGTGCCTGGACCTTACCGGGACAGGAAGCTTTCTTT
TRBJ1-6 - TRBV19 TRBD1 CASRTGGVSPLHF TGTGCCAGTAGAACAGGGGGCGTTTCACCCCTCCACTTT
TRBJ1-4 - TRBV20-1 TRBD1 CSAAEGTGDEKLFF TGCAGTGCCGCAGAGGGGACAGGGGATGAAAAACTGTTTTTT
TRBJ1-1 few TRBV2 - CASSGGSQGLNTEAFF TGTGCCAGCAGTGGAGGTAGCCAGGGGCTGAACACTGAAGCTTTCTTT
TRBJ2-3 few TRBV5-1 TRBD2 CASSHLAGDPVDTQYF TGCGCCAGCAGCCACCTAGCGGGGGACCCTGTGGATACGCAGTATTTT
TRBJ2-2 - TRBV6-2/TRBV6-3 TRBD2 CASNRQAGGKTGELFF TGTGCCAGCAACCGACAAGCGGGGGGCAAGACCGGGGAGCTGTTTTTT
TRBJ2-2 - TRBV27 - CASSLRGTGELFF TGTGCCAGCAGTTTACGGGGGACCGGGGAGCTGTTTTTT
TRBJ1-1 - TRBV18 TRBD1 CASSPRSGTGGQRRLTEAFF TGTGCCAGCTCACCAAGGTCGGGGACAGGGGGACAGCGTCGGCTCACTGAAGCTTTCTTT
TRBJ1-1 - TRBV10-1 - CASTDQRNTEAFF TGCGCCAGCACCGACCAACGGAACACTGAAGCTTTCTTT
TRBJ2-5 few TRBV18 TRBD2 CASSPERGGLETQYF TGTGCCAGCTCACCCGAGCGGGGGGGCCTAGAGACCCAGTACTTC
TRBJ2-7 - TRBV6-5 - CASSYSTLSGEQYF TGTGCCAGCAGTTACTCGACCCTGTCGGGGGAGCAGTACTTC
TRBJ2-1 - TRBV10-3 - CAISESTSGGYEQFF TGTGCCATCAGTGAGTCGACTTCGGGGGGCTATGAGCAGTTCTTC
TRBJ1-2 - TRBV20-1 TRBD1 CSVRLTGGTNYGYTF TGCAGTGTCCGACTGACAGGGGGAACTAACTATGGCTACACCTTC
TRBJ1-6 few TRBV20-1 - CSARSSYNSPLHF TGCAGTGCTAGGAGCTCCTATAATTCACCCCTCCACTTT
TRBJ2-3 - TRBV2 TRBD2 CASILAGSSTDTQYF TGTGCCAGTATCTTAGCGGGGTCTAGCACAGATACGCAGTATTTT
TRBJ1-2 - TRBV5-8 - CASSLGGGIYGYTF TGTGCCAGCAGCTTGGGAGGGGGGATCTACGGCTACACCTTC
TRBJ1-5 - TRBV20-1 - CSARAGVAGIGQPQHF TGCAGTGCTAGAGCCGGGGTGGCTGGGATAGGCCAGCCCCAGCATTTT
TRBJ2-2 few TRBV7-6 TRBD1 CASSLQGANTGELFF TGTGCCAGCAGCTTACAGGGGGCGAACACCGGGGAGCTGTTTTTT
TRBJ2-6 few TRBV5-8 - CASTQQGTGANVLTF TGTGCCAGCACCCAGCAGGGGACTGGGGCCAACGTCCTGACTTTC
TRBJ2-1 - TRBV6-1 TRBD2 CASSGLSGAHNEQFF TGTGCCAGCAGTGGCCTGAGCGGGGCTCACAATGAGCAGTTCTTC
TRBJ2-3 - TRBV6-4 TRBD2 CASRTSGGATDTQYF TGTGCCAGCCGGACTAGCGGGGGGGCCACAGATACGCAGTATTTT
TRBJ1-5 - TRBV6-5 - CASSYSQASNQPQHF TGTGCCAGCAGTTACTCTCAGGCTAGCAATCAGCCCCAGCATTTT
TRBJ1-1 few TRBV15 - CATSRDDEAFF TGTGCCACCAGCAGAGACGATGAAGCTTTCTTT
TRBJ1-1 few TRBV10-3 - CAISISEGSEAFF TGTGCCATCAGTATCTCCGAGGGCTCTGAAGCTTTCTTT
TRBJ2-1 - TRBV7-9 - CASSLVRRILYNEQFF TGTGCCAGCAGCTTAGTCCGGCGGATACTTTACAATGAGCAGTTCTTC